The 2 T cell receptor beta chains below all came from one sample that was sequenced in a study of blood T cell repertoires in COVID-19. The protocol was immunoSEQ multiplex PCR, while the TCRdb copy is restricted to in-frame clones and leaves out a portion. The sample has about 80,000 clones; around 89% are singletons. The specimen was peripheral blood. These receptors all stem from a man aged 65-85 years with active or convalescent COVID-19.

This chain joins TRBV19 and TRBJ2-5, with TRBD2 identical over 14 bases. J was trimmed by 4 bases and V by 6 bases; bases with no gene match: 4. This CDR3 has 15 residues. Germline CDR1 LNHDA, CDR2 SQIVND (reference sequence). Written as DNA, the CDR3 is TGTGCCAGTAGCCCCGGGACTAGCGGGGGAGAGACCCAGTACTTC. It codes for CASSPGTSGGETQYF.

The rearrangement joins TRBV2 to TRBJ2-2; TRBD2 matches at 14 bases. V lost 6 bases to trimming and J lost 4 bases; unmatched junction nucleotides: 1. Germline CDR1 and CDR2: SNHLY and FYNNEI. CDR3 size: 15 residues. CDR3: CASRGLAGGTGELFF. Here the CDR3 DNA reads TGTGCCAGCAGAGGACTAGCGGGGGGCACCGGGGAGCTGTTTTTT.